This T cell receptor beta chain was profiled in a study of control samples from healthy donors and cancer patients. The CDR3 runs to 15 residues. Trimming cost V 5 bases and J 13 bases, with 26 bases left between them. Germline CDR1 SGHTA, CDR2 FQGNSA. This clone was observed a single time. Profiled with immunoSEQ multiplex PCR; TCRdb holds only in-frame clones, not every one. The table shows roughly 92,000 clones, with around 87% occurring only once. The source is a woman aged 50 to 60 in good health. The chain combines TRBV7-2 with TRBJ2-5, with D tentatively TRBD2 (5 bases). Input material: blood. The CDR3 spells CASSNNYPRSNRGYF. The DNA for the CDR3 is TGTGCCAGCAGCAACAACTACCCGCGGTCTAACCGGGGGTACTTC. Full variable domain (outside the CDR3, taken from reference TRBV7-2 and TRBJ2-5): GAGVSQSPSNKVTEKGKDVELRCDPISGHTALYWYRQSLGQGLEFLIYFQGNSAPDKSGLPSDRFSAERTGGSVSTLTIQRTQQEDSAVYLCASSNNYPRSNRGYFGPGTRLLVL.